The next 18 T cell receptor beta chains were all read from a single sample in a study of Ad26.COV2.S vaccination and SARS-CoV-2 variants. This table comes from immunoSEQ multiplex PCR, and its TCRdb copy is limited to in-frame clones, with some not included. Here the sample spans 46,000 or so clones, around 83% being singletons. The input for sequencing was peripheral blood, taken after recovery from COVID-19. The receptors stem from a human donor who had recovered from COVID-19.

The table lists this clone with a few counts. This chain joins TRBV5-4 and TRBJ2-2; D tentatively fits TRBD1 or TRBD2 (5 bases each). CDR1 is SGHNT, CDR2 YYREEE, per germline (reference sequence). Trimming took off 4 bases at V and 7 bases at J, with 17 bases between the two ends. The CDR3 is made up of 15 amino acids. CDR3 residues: CASSPEGWGLGELFF. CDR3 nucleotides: TGTGCCAGCAGCCCAGAGGGGTGGGGTCTCGGGGAGCTGTTTTTT.

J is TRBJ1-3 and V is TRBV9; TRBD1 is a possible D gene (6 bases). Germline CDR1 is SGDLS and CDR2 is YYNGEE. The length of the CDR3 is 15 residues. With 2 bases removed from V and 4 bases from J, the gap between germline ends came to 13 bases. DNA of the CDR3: TGTGCCAGCAGCGTTACAGGGTCTGAGGGAAACACCATATATTTT. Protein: CASSVTGSEGNTIYF.

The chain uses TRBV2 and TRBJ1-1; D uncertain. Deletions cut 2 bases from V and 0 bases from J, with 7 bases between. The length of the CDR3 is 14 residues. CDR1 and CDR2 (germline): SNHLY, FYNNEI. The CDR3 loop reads CASSEKRLNTEAFF. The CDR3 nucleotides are TGTGCCAGCAGTGAAAAGAGGTTGAACACTGAAGCTTTCTTT. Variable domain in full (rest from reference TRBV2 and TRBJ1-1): EPEVTQTPSHQVTQMGQEVILRCVPISNHLYFYWYRQILGQKVEFLVSFYNNEISEKSEIFDDQFSVERPDGSNFTLKIRSTKLEDSAMYFCASSEKRLNTEAFFGQGTRLTVV.

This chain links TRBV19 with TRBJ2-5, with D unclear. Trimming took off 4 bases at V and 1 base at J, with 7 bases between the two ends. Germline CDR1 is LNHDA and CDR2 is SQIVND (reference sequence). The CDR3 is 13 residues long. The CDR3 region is CASSTQFQETQYF. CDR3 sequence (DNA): TGTGCCAGTAGTACACAGTTCCAAGAGACCCAGTACTTC.

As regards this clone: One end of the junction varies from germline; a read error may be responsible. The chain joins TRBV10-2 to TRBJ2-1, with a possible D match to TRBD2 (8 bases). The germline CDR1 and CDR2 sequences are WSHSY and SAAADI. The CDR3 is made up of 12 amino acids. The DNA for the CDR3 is TGCGCCAGCAGTGAGTCGGGTAGCGGGACAGTCTTC. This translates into CASSESGSGTVF.

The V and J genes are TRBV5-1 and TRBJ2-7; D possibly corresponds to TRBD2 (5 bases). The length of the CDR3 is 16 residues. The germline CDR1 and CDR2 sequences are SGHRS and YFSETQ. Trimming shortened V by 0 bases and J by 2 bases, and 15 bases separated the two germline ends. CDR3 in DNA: TGCGCCAGCAGCTTGGAGAGGGCCGAGACGACCTACGAGCAGTACTTC. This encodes CASSLERAETTYEQYF.

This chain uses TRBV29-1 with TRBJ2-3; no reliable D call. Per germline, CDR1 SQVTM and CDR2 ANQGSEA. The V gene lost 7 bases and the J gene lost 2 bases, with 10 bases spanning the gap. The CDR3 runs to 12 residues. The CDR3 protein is CSASPYTDTQYF. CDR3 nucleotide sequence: TGCAGCGCGTCACCCTACACAGATACGCAGTATTTT.

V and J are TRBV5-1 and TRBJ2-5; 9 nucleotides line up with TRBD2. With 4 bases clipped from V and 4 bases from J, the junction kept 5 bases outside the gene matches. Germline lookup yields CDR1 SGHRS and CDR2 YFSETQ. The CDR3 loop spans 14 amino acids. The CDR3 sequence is CASSLVAGAETQYF. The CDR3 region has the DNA TGCGCCAGCAGCCTAGTAGCGGGAGCAGAGACCCAGTACTTC.

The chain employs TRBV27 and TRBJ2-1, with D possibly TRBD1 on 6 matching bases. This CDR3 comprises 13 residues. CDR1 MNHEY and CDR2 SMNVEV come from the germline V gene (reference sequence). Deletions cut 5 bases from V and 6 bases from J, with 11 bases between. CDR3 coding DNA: TGTGCCAGCAGTATGGACAGCCTCAATGAGCAGTTCTTC. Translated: CASSMDSLNEQFF.

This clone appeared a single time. For the CDR3, the DNA is TGTGCCAGCAGCTTGGATATTGGCAGCGGGAGGGCCCGCCCCCAGTATTTT. This codes for CASSLDIGSGRARPQYF. The J gene is TRBJ2-3, the V gene TRBV5-8, with 10 bases matching TRBD2. V shed 0 bases, J shed 12 bases, and the junction held 16 bases outside the gene matches. CDR1 and CDR2 from the germline V gene are SGHTS and YDEGEE. This CDR3 contains 17 residues.

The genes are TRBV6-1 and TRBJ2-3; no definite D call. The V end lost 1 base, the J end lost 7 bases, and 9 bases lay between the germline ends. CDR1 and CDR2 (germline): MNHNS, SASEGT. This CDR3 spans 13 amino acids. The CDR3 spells CASSEGAWYTQYF. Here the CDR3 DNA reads TGTGCCAGCAGTGAAGGGGCCTGGTATACGCAGTATTTT.

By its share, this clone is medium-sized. The CDR3 sequence: CASSIGIGNYGYTF. The DNA for the CDR3 is TGTGCCAGTAGTATAGGAATCGGAAATTATGGCTACACCTTC. J is TRBJ1-2 and V is TRBV19; unclear D gene. The germline V and J ends were trimmed by 1 base and 5 bases, with 11 bases remaining between them. The CDR3 has 14 amino acids. CDR1 is LNHDA, CDR2 SQIVND, per germline (reference sequence).

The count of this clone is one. The CDR3 coding sequence is TGTGCCAGCAGCCCCGGGGTTGGGGCTTTCTTT. Translation gives CASSPGVGAFF. This chain joins TRBV5-6 and TRBJ1-1; D call uncertain. This CDR3 has 11 amino acids. V lost 4 bases, J lost 11 bases, and 12 bases lay in between. Germline values: CDR1 SGHDT, CDR2 YYEEEE.

The chain's CDR3 is CASSQGPGLASYNEQFF. In nucleotides, the CDR3 is TGTGCCAGCAGCCAGGGACCGGGACTAGCATCCTACAATGAGCAGTTCTTC. The rearrangement joins TRBV14 to TRBJ2-1; 9 bases map to TRBD2. Trimming cost V 3 bases and J 1 base; bases outside gene matches: 7. This CDR3 spans 17 amino acids. Germline loops: CDR1 SGHDN, CDR2 FVKESK.

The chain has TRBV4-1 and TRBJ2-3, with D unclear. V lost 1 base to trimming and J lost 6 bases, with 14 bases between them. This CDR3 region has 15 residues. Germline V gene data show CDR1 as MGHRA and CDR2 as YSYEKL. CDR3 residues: CASSQGRLSQDTQYF. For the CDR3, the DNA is TGCGCCAGCAGCCAAGGGCGGCTCTCCCAGGATACGCAGTATTTT.

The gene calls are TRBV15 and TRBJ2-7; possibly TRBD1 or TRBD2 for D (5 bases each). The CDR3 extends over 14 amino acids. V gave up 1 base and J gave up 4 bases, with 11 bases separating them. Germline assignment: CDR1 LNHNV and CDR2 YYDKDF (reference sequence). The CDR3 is CATSRGGDGYEQYF. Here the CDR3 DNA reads TGTGCCACCAGCAGAGGAGGGGATGGATACGAGCAGTACTTC.

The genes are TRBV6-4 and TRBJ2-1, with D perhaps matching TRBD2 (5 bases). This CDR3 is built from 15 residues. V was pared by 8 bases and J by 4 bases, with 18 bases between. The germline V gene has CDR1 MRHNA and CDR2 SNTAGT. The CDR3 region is CASSAASLSYNEQFF. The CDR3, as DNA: TGTGCCAGCTCTGCAGCTAGCCTTTCTTACAATGAGCAGTTCTTC.

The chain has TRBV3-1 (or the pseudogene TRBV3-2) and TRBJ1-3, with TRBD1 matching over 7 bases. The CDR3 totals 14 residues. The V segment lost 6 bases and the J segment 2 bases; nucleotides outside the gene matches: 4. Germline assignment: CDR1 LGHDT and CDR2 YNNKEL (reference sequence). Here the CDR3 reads CASRLGQTGNTIYF. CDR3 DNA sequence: TGTGCCAGCAGACTGGGACAGACTGGAAACACCATATATTTT.